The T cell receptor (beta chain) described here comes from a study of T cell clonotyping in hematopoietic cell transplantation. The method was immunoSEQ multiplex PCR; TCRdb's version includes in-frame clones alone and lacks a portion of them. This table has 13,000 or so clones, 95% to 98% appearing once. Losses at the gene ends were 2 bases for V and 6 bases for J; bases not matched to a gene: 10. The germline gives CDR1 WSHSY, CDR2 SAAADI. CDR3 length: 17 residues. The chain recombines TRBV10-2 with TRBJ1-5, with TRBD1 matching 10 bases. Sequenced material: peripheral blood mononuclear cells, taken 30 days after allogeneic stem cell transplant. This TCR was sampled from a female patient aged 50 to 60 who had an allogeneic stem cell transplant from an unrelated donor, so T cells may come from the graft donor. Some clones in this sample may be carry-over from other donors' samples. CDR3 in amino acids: CASSEPRDRGEGQPQHF. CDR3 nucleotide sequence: TGCGCCAGCAGTGAGCCGAGGGACAGGGGAGAGGGTCAGCCCCAGCATTTT.